This T cell receptor (beta chain) came from a study of response to subunit inactivated influenza vaccine (dated by TCRdb to 2016 to 2019). Study-wide context: Deep quantitative profiling of the T cell receptor repertoire was used in the study to follow responses to a trivalent subunit inactivated influenza vaccine. Study-level results and caveats: The authors proposed that each seasonal influenza vaccination may bring in only a limited number of new T cells.

V is pruned by 9 bases and J by 7 bases, leaving 1 base of the junction without a gene match. The CDR3 spans 10 residues, from the cysteine through the phenylalanine. The retained sequence is limited to the CDR3, 30 bases, with the frame set at the first base. From the germline V gene, CDR1 is SGDLS and CDR2 is YYNGEE. Library prep was done by RT-PCR. The run used an Illumina HiSeq 2500. The raw public data were reprocessed by TCRdb itself: fastp quality trimming at Q25, MiXCR clonotype calling, in-frame beta chains only. Identical CDR3 proteins give one entry, which carries the most common genes and DNA. This sample gives fewer than 750,000 distinct CDR3 sequences in total; 14% of them show up just once. The ten top clones hold around 10% of the sample. As regards this clonotype: Its antigen is unknown. Base qualities are missing; no much larger clone stands one base away.

Recombination linked TRBV9 to TRBJ2-1; TRBD2 agrees with 7 junctional bases. The receptor comes from a man aged 50 or older who received an inactivated influenza vaccine. Donor details come from another sample of the same person, matched by shared clones. Sequenced here: PBMCs from blood, sampled less than 13 days after vaccination. The CDR3 is CATGGNEQFF. The DNA sequence is given as TGTGCCACCGGGGGGAATGAGCAGTTCTTC.